The rows below give T cell receptor beta chains drawn from one sample of a study of T cell responses to AZD1222 COVID-19 vaccine. Sequencing was performed with immunoSEQ multiplex PCR; in TCRdb, only in-frame clones are kept and a portion is missing. The sample includes roughly 140,000 clones, around nine tenths of them seen just once. The specimen comprised peripheral blood, sampled on day 0 of AZD1222 vaccination. These receptors all come from an adult in good health. Each CDR3 is given with its conserved first and last residue. Each record gives: D gene, V gene, J gene, clone size, CDR3 DNA, CDR3 protein. D genes are given only for firm matches. The listing skips clone size in some rows; elsewhere it reads once, few, many or a size class.

>NA|TRBV2|TRBJ1-4|NA
TGTGCCAGCAAGGGCGGAAAACTCTTAAGCGCAACTAATGAAAAACTGTTTTTT
CASKGGKLLSATNEKLFF
>NA|TRBV7-7|TRBJ2-5|NA
TGTGCCAGCAGCTTAGGGCTAGCGACAGTGCAAGAGACCCAGTACTTC
CASSLGLATVQETQYF
>NA|TRBV4-1|TRBJ2-7|NA
TGCGCCAGCAGCCAAGGGTTTCAGGGTATCTACGAGCAGTACTTC
CASSQGFQGIYEQYF
>TRBD1|TRBV7-6|TRBJ1-5|NA
TGTGCCAGCAGCTTAGCGTCAGGGGGCGGTCAGCCCCAGCATTTT
CASSLASGGGQPQHF
>NA|TRBV6-6|TRBJ1-5|NA
TGTGCCACCTCGGGACAAGGACCCCAGCCCCAGCATTTT
CATSGQGPQPQHF
>TRBD1|TRBV10-3|TRBJ1-1|NA
TGTGCCATCAGGGACAGGGGGTTGAACACTGAAGCTTTCTTT
CAIRDRGLNTEAFF
>TRBD1|TRBV5-1|TRBJ1-6|NA
TGCGCCAGCAGCACCGGACAGGAAAGCTCCTATAATTCACCCCTCCACTTT
CASSTGQESSYNSPLHF
>NA|TRBV2|TRBJ1-1|NA
TGTGCCAGCATCCCACAGATGAACACTGAAGCTTTCTTT
CASIPQMNTEAFF
>TRBD1|TRBV4-1|TRBJ1-2|once
TGCGCCAGCAGCCAAGCGGGGGTGGGACAGGGTTATGGCTACACCTTC
CASSQAGVGQGYGYTF
>NA|TRBV4-3|TRBJ2-2|NA
TGCGCCAGCAGCCTTTTTCGGGTCGGGGAGCTGTTTTTT
CASSLFRVGELFF
>NA|TRBV9|TRBJ1-6|NA
TGTGCCAGCAGCGTAGGGCCTAATAATTCACCCCTCCACTTT
CASSVGPNNSPLHF
>TRBD2|TRBV3-1/TRBV3-2|TRBJ2-2|NA
TGTGCCAGCAGCCAAGGACTAGCCTCGAACACCGGGGAGCTGTTTTTT
CASSQGLASNTGELFF
>NA|TRBV5-1|TRBJ1-2|NA
TGCGCCAGCAGCCCGGTTCAGGATCCCTATGGCTACACCTTC
CASSPVQDPYGYTF
>NA|TRBV11-3|TRBJ2-5|NA
TGTGCCAGCAGCTTAGGTGGCGGGATCGAAGAGACCCAGTACTTC
CASSLGGGIEETQYF
>TRBD1|TRBV6-2/TRBV6-3|TRBJ2-7|NA
TGTGCCAGCAGTTACCCCACAGCAGGGGGCATATTGAGCTCCTACGAGCAGTACTTC
CASSYPTAGGILSSYEQYF
>NA|TRBV27|TRBJ2-3|NA
TGTGCCAGCAGGACACCAATTAATATAGATACGCAGTATTTT
CASRTPINIDTQYF
>NA|TRBV7-2|TRBJ1-1|NA
TGTGCCAGCAGCTTGCAGGGTGGGGGGACTGAAGCTTTCTTT
CASSLQGGGTEAFF
>TRBD1|TRBV6-5|TRBJ1-5|NA
TGTGCCAGCAGTCCCAGGGGGCGAGGTCAGCCCCAGCATTTT
CASSPRGRGQPQHF
>NA|TRBV15|TRBJ2-6|NA
TGTGCCACCAGCAGATTGCGGGGACCCTCTGGGGCCAACGTCCTGACTTTC
CATSRLRGPSGANVLTF
>TRBD1|TRBV15|TRBJ1-4|NA
TGTGCCACCACCCAAAGGGACAGGGCTGAAAAACTGTTTTTT
CATTQRDRAEKLFF
>NA|TRBV7-2|TRBJ1-4|NA
TGTGCCAGCAGCTTAAGGGGGACACCCGAAAAACTGTTTTTT
CASSLRGTPEKLFF
>NA|TRBV14|TRBJ1-1|NA
TGTGCCAGCAGCCAAGATAGGGGCCATCGCCCTGAAGCTTTCTTT
CASSQDRGHRPEAFF
>TRBD1|TRBV27|TRBJ1-5|NA
TGTGCCAGCAGTTTATTCCCCCCTGACAGGGCTTATAGCAATCAGCCCCAGCATTTT
CASSLFPPDRAYSNQPQHF
>NA|TRBV21-1|TRBJ2-3|NA
TGTGCCAGCAGCAAAGCGAATACGCAGTATTTT
CASSKANTQYF
>NA|TRBV18|TRBJ2-1|NA
TGTGCCAGCTCACCACAGATCACTGGCGTCGATGAGCAGTTCTTC
CASSPQITGVDEQFF
>TRBD2|TRBV5-4|TRBJ2-5|NA
TGTGCCAGCAACCTTCGGACTAGCGGGAGTGGGGAGACCCAGTACTTC
CASNLRTSGSGETQYF
>TRBD2|TRBV19|TRBJ2-2|NA
TGTGCCAGTAGTATCGGGTCTAGCGGGGTCACCGGGGAGCTGTTTTTT
CASSIGSSGVTGELFF
>TRBD1|TRBV19|TRBJ2-1|NA
TGTGCCAGTAGTTTGCGACAGGGATCCTACAATGAGCAGTTCTTC
CASSLRQGSYNEQFF
>NA|TRBV7-3|TRBJ2-3|NA
TGTGCCAGCAGCTCCCGACGAGCAGATACGCAGTATTTT
CASSSRRADTQYF
>NA|TRBV6-2/TRBV6-3|TRBJ2-1|NA
TGTGCCAGCAGTGCTGCCCTTTTACGTGGGTTGTTCTTC
CASSAALLRGLFF
>NA|TRBV11-2|TRBJ1-4|NA
TGTGCCAGCGCCCGGGACGCGAATGAAAAACTGTTTTTT
CASARDANEKLFF
>NA|TRBV4-3|TRBJ2-7|NA
TGCGCCAGCAGCCAAGATGTAGGCGGGACTGAGTCCTACGAGCAGTACTTC
CASSQDVGGTESYEQYF
>TRBD1|TRBV2|TRBJ1-1|once
TGTGCCAGCAAGCCCACAGGGGGTATTCGGGCTTTCTTT
CASKPTGGIRAFF
>TRBD1|TRBV28|TRBJ1-2|few
TGTGCCAGCAGAGCAGGGGGCTATGGCTACACCTTC
CASRAGGYGYTF
>NA|TRBV5-6|TRBJ2-1|NA
TGTGCCAGCAGCTTGGGGTACCTCGCCCGGAATGAGCAGTTCTTC
CASSLGYLARNEQFF
>TRBD1|TRBV7-9|TRBJ2-7|few
TGTGCCAGCAGCACCGGACAGGGGGCCTTCTACGAGCAGTACTTC
CASSTGQGAFYEQYF
>NA|TRBV11-2|TRBJ2-7|NA
TGTGCCAGCAGCGCCAAGGGCTCCTACGAGCAGTACTTC
CASSAKGSYEQYF
>TRBD1|TRBV29-1|TRBJ2-3|NA
TGCAGCGTTGAAGAGGTGGGACAGGGAATTGGAGATACGCAGTATTTT
CSVEEVGQGIGDTQYF
>NA|TRBV6-1|TRBJ2-5|NA
TGTGCCAGCAGTGACAGGCTCTGGCAGACCCAGTACTTC
CASSDRLWQTQYF
>NA|TRBV19|TRBJ1-4|NA
TGTGCCAGTAGTATAGGAGAAAAACTGTTTTTT
CASSIGEKLFF
>NA|TRBV18|TRBJ1-6|NA
TGTGCCAGCTCACCTTCGACAGACCCTTCACCCCTCCACTTT
CASSPSTDPSPLHF
>TRBD1|TRBV4-1|TRBJ1-1|NA
TGCGCCAGCAGCCAAGATCGGGGGACAGGGGGTCTTATGAACACTGAAGCTTTCTTT
CASSQDRGTGGLMNTEAFF
>TRBD2|TRBV25-1|TRBJ2-3|NA
TGTGTAACTAGCGGGGTAGATACGCAGTATTTT
CVTSGVDTQYF
>NA|TRBV25-1|TRBJ2-7|NA
TGTGCCAGCAGTGAACAGGCCTTCTGGGAGCAGTACTTC
CASSEQAFWEQYF
>NA|TRBV7-2|TRBJ1-1|NA
TGTGCCAGCAGCTTAGGGTCCGGGACTGAAGCTTTCTTT
CASSLGSGTEAFF
>TRBD2|TRBV5-1|TRBJ2-5|NA
TGCGCCAGCAGCTTTGCGGGGGGGCTAGAGACCCAGTACTTC
CASSFAGGLETQYF
>NA|TRBV9|TRBJ1-2|NA
TGTGCCAGCAGCGTAGGAGTGGGGGCCGGATTGGATGGCTACACCTTC
CASSVGVGAGLDGYTF
>NA|TRBV6-5|TRBJ2-2|once
TGTGCCAGCAGAAGGGACTGGGACACCGGGGAGCTGTTTTTT
CASRRDWDTGELFF
>NA|TRBV6-5|TRBJ1-2|once
TGTGCCAGCAGCCGGACCTCCCGGGGGCCCTATGGCTACACCTTC
CASSRTSRGPYGYTF
>TRBD1|TRBV5-1|TRBJ2-2|NA
TGCGCCAGCAGCTTGGGACCGGGACAGGGGGACACCGGGGAGCTGTTTTTT
CASSLGPGQGDTGELFF
>TRBD2|TRBV7-8|TRBJ2-7|NA
TGTGCCAGCAGCTCACACAGATCTGGACTAGCGGGCGAGCAGTACTTC
CASSSHRSGLAGEQYF
>NA|TRBV25-1|TRBJ1-6|NA
TGTGCCAGCAGTGCCGGACAGCTATCTGGGTCACCCCTCCACTTT
CASSAGQLSGSPLHF
>NA|TRBV4-1|TRBJ2-2|NA
TGCGCCAGCAGCCCGTCGGGGCAGATCGCGAACACCGGGGAGCTGTTTTTT
CASSPSGQIANTGELFF
>NA|TRBV7-9|TRBJ1-4|NA
TGTGCCAGCAGCTACAGGGAGGGACTGTTTTTT
CASSYREGLFF
>NA|TRBV28|TRBJ1-2|NA
TGTGCCAGCAGTTTTCAGGCGACCGGGGGGTTGGGTGGCTACACCTTC
CASSFQATGGLGGYTF
>TRBD2|TRBV6-2/TRBV6-3|TRBJ2-3|NA
TGTGCCAGCAGTTACGAGGTAGCGGGGGGGCCGAGAGATACGCAGTATTTT
CASSYEVAGGPRDTQYF
>NA|TRBV6-6|TRBJ1-5|NA
TGTGCCAGCAGTTACTTCCGAGGGGAAAGCAATCAGCCCCAGCATTTT
CASSYFRGESNQPQHF
>NA|TRBV7-6|TRBJ2-2|NA
TGTGCCAGCAGCTCTACCTCCCGGAACACCGGGGAGCTGTTTTTT
CASSSTSRNTGELFF
>TRBD1|TRBV7-9|TRBJ1-2|NA
TGTGCCAGCAGCTACAGGGGAAGAGATGGCTACACCTTC
CASSYRGRDGYTF